This is a list of T cell receptor beta chains from one sample in a study of blood T cell repertoires in COVID-19. The data were produced by immunoSEQ multiplex PCR, yet TCRdb's version contains in-frame clones alone and is incomplete. The sample has 240,000 or so clones; roughly 79% are singletons. Specimen: peripheral blood. The receptors were gathered from an elderly woman with COVID-19, enrolled during active disease. The CDR3 runs from the conserved cysteine through the conserved F or W. Each record gives: V gene, J gene, D gene, clone size, CDR3 protein, CDR3 DNA. D genes are given only for firm matches. A row's size may be missing; if present it is once, few, many or a size class.

V: TRBV6-5
J: TRBJ1-2
D: TRBD1
size: once
CDR3: CASSRGTAYGYTF
DNA: TGTGCCAGCAGCCGGGGGACAGCCTATGGCTACACCTTC

V: TRBV3-1/TRBV3-2
J: TRBJ1-2
D: -
size: -
CDR3: CASSRRGGYDGYTF
DNA: TGTGCCAGCAGCCGCCGAGGGGGTTATGATGGCTACACCTTC

V: TRBV7-3
J: TRBJ2-3
D: TRBD2
size: -
CDR3: CASSLRGESHTDTQYF
DNA: TGTGCCAGCAGCTTACGGGGGGAATCACACACAGATACGCAGTATTTT

V: TRBV7-9
J: TRBJ1-6
D: -
size: -
CDR3: CASSRETGRSPLHF
DNA: TGTGCCAGCAGCCGTGAGACAGGACGCTCACCCCTCCACTTT

V: TRBV11-2
J: TRBJ1-4
D: -
size: -
CDR3: CASSAGLNEKLFF
DNA: TGTGCCAGCAGCGCGGGGCTTAATGAAAAACTGTTTTTT

V: TRBV21-1
J: TRBJ2-7
D: -
size: -
CDR3: CASSGSGIAPYEQYF
DNA: TGTGCCAGCAGCGGCTCAGGGATTGCGCCCTACGAGCAGTACTTC

V: TRBV2
J: TRBJ1-1
D: TRBD1
size: -
CDR3: CARETGGKGEAFF
DNA: TGTGCCCGAGAAACAGGGGGCAAGGGTGAAGCTTTCTTT

V: TRBV9
J: TRBJ2-2
D: -
size: -
CDR3: CASSPSNRATGELFF
DNA: TGTGCCAGCAGCCCATCAAACAGGGCCACCGGGGAGCTGTTTTTT

V: TRBV29-1
J: TRBJ2-3
D: -
size: -
CDR3: CSVVALTDTQYF
DNA: TGCAGCGTTGTTGCGCTCACAGATACGCAGTATTTT

V: TRBV19
J: TRBJ2-6
D: TRBD2
size: -
CDR3: CASSMSSGPGSGANVLTF
DNA: TGTGCCAGTAGTATGAGTAGCGGGCCCGGCTCTGGGGCCAACGTCCTGACTTTC

V: TRBV4-2
J: TRBJ1-1
D: -
size: -
CDR3: CASSQEAPNTEAFF
DNA: TGTGCCAGCAGCCAAGAGGCACCGAACACTGAAGCTTTCTTT

V: TRBV27
J: TRBJ1-5
D: -
size: -
CDR3: CASRSRYSNQPQHF
DNA: TGTGCCAGCAGATCCCGGTATAGCAATCAGCCCCAGCATTTT

V: TRBV7-2
J: TRBJ1-6
D: -
size: once
CDR3: CASSLGGQNFSPLHF
DNA: TGTGCCAGCAGCTTAGGGGGACAAAATTTCTCACCCCTCCACTTT

V: TRBV18
J: TRBJ2-2
D: -
size: -
CDR3: CASSPMGQGYTGELFF
DNA: TGTGCCAGCTCACCAATGGGCCAGGGCTACACCGGGGAGCTGTTTTTT

V: TRBV24-1
J: TRBJ2-1
D: -
size: -
CDR3: CATSESGTLDEQFF
DNA: TGTGCCACCAGTGAATCAGGGACTTTGGATGAGCAGTTCTTC

V: TRBV5-1
J: TRBJ1-3
D: -
size: few
CDR3: CASSPVRGSSGNTIYF
DNA: TGCGCCAGCAGCCCCGTTCGGGGAAGCTCTGGAAACACCATATATTTT

V: TRBV6-5
J: TRBJ1-4
D: -
size: -
CDR3: CASSYSAISEKLFF
DNA: TGTGCCAGCAGTTACTCCGCTATATCAGAAAAACTGTTTTTT

V: TRBV5-1
J: TRBJ1-1
D: -
size: -
CDR3: CASSIGHLNTEAFF
DNA: TGCGCCAGCAGCATAGGACACCTGAACACTGAAGCTTTCTTT

V: TRBV5-1
J: TRBJ2-7
D: TRBD2
size: -
CDR3: CASSLGTSGVYEQYF
DNA: TGCGCCAGCAGCTTAGGGACTAGCGGGGTCTACGAGCAGTACTTC

V: TRBV2
J: TRBJ1-1
D: TRBD1
size: -
CDR3: CASSAGQPGNTEAFF
DNA: TGTGCCAGCAGCGCGGGACAGCCGGGGAACACTGAAGCTTTCTTT

V: TRBV12-3/TRBV12-4
J: TRBJ1-1
D: -
size: -
CDR3: CASSSGIGAFF
DNA: TGTGCCAGCAGTTCGGGTATTGGAGCTTTCTTT

V: TRBV7-5
J: TRBJ1-5
D: -
size: -
CDR3: CARSVMTGGDQPQHF
DNA: TGTGCCAGAAGCGTGATGACAGGGGGAGACCAGCCCCAGCATTTT

V: TRBV6-5
J: TRBJ2-7
D: -
size: -
CDR3: CASSIRPPYEQYF
DNA: TGTGCCAGCAGTATCCGTCCTCCCTACGAGCAGTACTTC

V: TRBV5-1
J: TRBJ2-5
D: TRBD2
size: -
CDR3: CASMVAGARETQYF
DNA: TGCGCCAGCATGGTAGCGGGAGCCCGGGAGACCCAGTACTTC

V: TRBV7-3
J: TRBJ1-2
D: TRBD1
size: -
CDR3: CASSPRDRPYGYTF
DNA: TGTGCCAGCAGCCCACGGGACAGGCCTTATGGCTACACCTTC

V: TRBV5-4
J: TRBJ2-7
D: -
size: -
CDR3: CASRLSGALSEQYF
DNA: TGTGCCAGCAGATTGTCAGGGGCATTATCCGAGCAGTACTTC

V: TRBV27
J: TRBJ2-1
D: -
size: -
CDR3: CASSPPAGRSSYNEQFF
DNA: TGTGCCAGCAGTCCCCCTGCGGGCCGAAGCTCCTACAATGAGCAGTTCTTC